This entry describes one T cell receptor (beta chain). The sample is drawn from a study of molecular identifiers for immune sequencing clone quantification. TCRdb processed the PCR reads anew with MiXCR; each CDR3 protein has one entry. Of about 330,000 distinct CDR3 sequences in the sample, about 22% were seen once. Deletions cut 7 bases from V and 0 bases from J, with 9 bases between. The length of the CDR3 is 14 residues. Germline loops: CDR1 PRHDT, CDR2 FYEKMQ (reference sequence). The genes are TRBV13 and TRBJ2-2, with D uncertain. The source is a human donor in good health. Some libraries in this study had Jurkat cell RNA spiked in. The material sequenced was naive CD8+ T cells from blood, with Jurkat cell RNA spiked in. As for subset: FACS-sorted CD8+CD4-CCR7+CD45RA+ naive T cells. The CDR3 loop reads CASTPGPNTGELFF. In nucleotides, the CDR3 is TGTGCCAGCACCCCTGGGCCGAACACCGGGGAGCTGTTTTTT.